The 24 T cell receptor beta chains below come from one sample, sequenced in a study of blood T cell repertoires in COVID-19. This table comes from immunoSEQ multiplex PCR, and its TCRdb copy is limited to in-frame clones, with some not included. The sample lists 200,000 to 300,000 clones; around 90% were seen once. What was sequenced was peripheral blood. The receptors come from a human donor in a cohort sampled during active COVID-19.

V gene TRBV27 combines with J gene TRBJ2-7; D might be TRBD2 (7 bases). This CDR3 has 17 residues. The germline V and J ends were trimmed by 2 bases and 4 bases, with 21 bases remaining between them. In germline, CDR1 is MNHEY, CDR2 SMNVEV (reference sequence). CDR3 amino acids: CASSLEGGTPPLYEQYF. The CDR3 DNA follows: TGTGCCAGCAGTTTAGAGGGGGGGACACCACCATTATACGAGCAGTACTTC.

The chain employs TRBV3-1 (or the pseudogene TRBV3-2) and TRBJ1-4, with D possibly TRBD1 on 6 matching bases. Trimming left V 8 bases short and J 4 bases short, with 17 bases between. The CDR3 is 15 amino acids. Germline V gene lookup returns CDR1 LGHDT and CDR2 YNNKEL (reference sequence). The CDR3 DNA is TGTGCCAGCCGCAGGGGAGAGTCGGGTAATGAAAAACTGTTTTTT. Translating gives CASRRGESGNEKLFF.

The chain couples TRBV9 to TRBJ2-5; TRBD2 might be the D (5 bases). Trimming stripped 0 bases from V and 4 bases from J, with 13 bases between. The CDR3 runs 15 residues. Germline-derived CDR1 and CDR2 are SGDLS and YYNGEE. The CDR3 region is CASSVAAGGSETQYF. For the CDR3, the DNA is TGTGCCAGCAGCGTAGCGGCGGGTGGGTCAGAGACCCAGTACTTC. Combining the CDR3 with reference TRBV9 and TRBJ2-5 gives the whole variable domain DSGVTQTPKHLITATGQRVTLRCSPRSGDLSVYWYQQSLDQGLQFLIQYYNGEERAKGNILERFSAQQFPDLHSELNLSSLELGDSALYFCASSVAAGGSETQYFGPGTRLLVL.

The chain recombines TRBV5-6 with TRBJ2-5, with 16 bases matching TRBD2. The CDR3 covers 18 residues. The germline gives CDR1 SGHDT, CDR2 YYEEEE. Losses at the gene ends were 4 bases for V and 5 bases for J; bases not matched to a gene: 11. The CDR3 loop is CASSPKGLAGGLRETQYF. In nucleotides, the CDR3 is TGTGCCAGCAGCCCGAAGGGACTAGCGGGAGGGCTAAGGGAGACCCAGTACTTC. Variable domain in full (rest from reference TRBV5-6 and TRBJ2-5): DAGVTQSPTHLIKTRGQQVTLRCSPKSGHDTVSWYQQALGQGPQFIFQYYEEEERQRGNFPDRFSGHQFPNYSSELNVNALLLGDSALYLCASSPKGLAGGLRETQYFGPGTRLLVL.

The V call is TRBV6-5, the J call TRBJ1-2; 7 bases fit TRBD1. The ends lost 8 bases at V and 2 bases at J; junction bases unmatched: 5. Per the germline V gene, CDR1 is MNHEY and CDR2 is SVGAGI. This CDR3 has 13 amino acids. Written as DNA, the CDR3 is TGTGCCAGCGCAGACAGGGCCAACTATGGCTACACCTTC. As protein: CASADRANYGYTF.

In this sample, this clone turned up a few times. This chain uses TRBV3-1 (or the pseudogene TRBV3-2) with TRBJ1-5; D gene unclear. From germline, CDR1 is LGHDT and CDR2 YNNKEL (reference sequence). V lost 3 bases and J 5 bases, leaving 5 bases between the germline ends. This CDR3 contains 12 residues. The CDR3 DNA reads as TGTGCCAGCAGCCAGGGAGATCAGCCCCAGCATTTT. This translates into CASSQGDQPQHF.

V gene TRBV19 combines with J gene TRBJ1-2; no clear D gene. Per the germline V gene, CDR1 is LNHDA and CDR2 is SQIVND (reference sequence). V gave up 7 bases and J gave up 0 bases, with 15 bases separating them. The CDR3 extends over 15 amino acids. CDR3 in amino acids: CASTPGSPPNYGYTF. The CDR3 region has the DNA TGTGCCAGTACTCCCGGGAGTCCCCCTAACTATGGCTACACCTTC.

The chain recombines TRBV19 with TRBJ2-3; 14 bases map to TRBD2. Trimming took 1 base from V and 5 from J; bases not matched to a gene: 2. The CDR3 spans 16 residues. CDR1 is LNHDA, CDR2 SQIVND, per germline (reference sequence). CDR3 amino acids: CASSIGLAGGQDTQYF. DNA of the CDR3: TGTGCCAGTAGTATAGGACTAGCGGGGGGGCAAGATACGCAGTATTTT.

This chain joins TRBV28 and TRBJ2-7; 11 nucleotides match TRBD1. With V trimmed by 1 base and J by 3 bases, 8 bases remained unmatched. The CDR3 is 17 amino acids. Germline assignment: CDR1 MDHEN and CDR2 SYDVKM. The CDR3 is CASSLSTGQGAYYEQYF. The DNA of the CDR3 is TGTGCCAGCAGTTTATCTACTGGACAGGGGGCTTACTACGAGCAGTACTTC.

The CDR3 sequence: CSVELGRVGTEAFF. CDR3 bases: TGCAGCGTTGAACTAGGGAGGGTGGGGACTGAAGCTTTCTTT. The chain carries TRBV29-1 and TRBJ1-1; D gene unclear. CDR1 and CDR2 from the germline V gene are SQVTM and ANQGSEA. V was pared by 2 bases and J by 5 bases, with 15 bases between. The CDR3 consists of 14 residues.

V usage is TRBV19 and J usage is TRBJ1-2; D not certain. This CDR3 is built from 12 residues. The V end lost 2 bases, the J end lost 8 bases, and 9 bases lay between the germline ends. Germline CDR1 is LNHDA and CDR2 is SQIVND (reference sequence). CDR3 nucleotide sequence: TGTGCCAGTAGTATAATCCGAGGGGGCTACACCTTC. It translates to CASSIIRGGYTF.

This clone was detected only a few times. In DNA, the CDR3 is TGTGCCAGCAGTAGCTTCAGGAACTATGGCTACACCTTC. Its protein is CASSSFRNYGYTF. V usage is TRBV6-2 or TRBV6-3 and J usage is TRBJ1-2; D remains unclear. This CDR3 is 13 amino acids long. V was trimmed by 5 bases and J by 2 bases, leaving 9 bases between them. Germline-derived CDR1 and CDR2 are MNHEY and SVGEGT.

The rearrangement joins TRBV6-5 to TRBJ2-2; possible D gene TRBD1, 6 bases. CDR3 length: 14 residues. Germline V lookup: CDR1 MNHEY, CDR2 SVGAGI. V gave up 5 bases and J gave up 6 bases, with 13 bases separating them. CDR3 loop: CASSPQGIAGELFF. CDR3 sequence (DNA): TGTGCCAGCAGTCCCCAGGGGATTGCCGGGGAGCTGTTTTTT.

This chain connects TRBV5-1 to TRBJ2-1, with 9 positions matching TRBD1. This CDR3 contains 17 residues. The germline gives CDR1 SGHRS, CDR2 YFSETQ. After removal of 0 bases from V and 3 bases from J, the junction contained 7 bases not matched to a gene. DNA for the CDR3: TGCGCCAGCAGCTTGGCCCCCGGGACAGGGATCTACAATGAGCAGTTCTTC. Residues: CASSLAPGTGIYNEQFF.

The rearrangement uses TRBV4-1 and TRBJ2-7, with 8 bases lining up with TRBD1. CDR3 length: 19 amino acids. The junction had 19 bases not matched to a gene; V was cut back by 2 bases and J by 4 bases. Looked up from germline, CDR1 is MGHRA and CDR2 is YSYEKL. CDR3 in amino acids: CASSQRLGTGLHQPYEQYF. For the CDR3, the DNA is TGCGCCAGCAGCCAAAGACTCGGGACAGGTCTCCACCAACCGTACGAGCAGTACTTC.

The chain uses TRBV30 and TRBJ2-6; possible D gene TRBD2, 5 bases. CDR1 is GTSNPN and CDR2 is SVGIG in the germline V gene (reference sequence). The CDR3 runs to 17 residues. Trimming removed 0 bases at V and 3 bases at J, with 15 bases between. The CDR3 nucleotides read TGTGCCTGGAGTGTACCGAGGGTCCGGAATGGGGCCAACGTCCTGACTTTC. Its translation is CAWSVPRVRNGANVLTF. Using reference TRBV30 and TRBJ2-6 for the parts outside the CDR3, the full variable domain is SQTIHQWPATLVQPVGSPLSLECTVEGTSNPNLYWYRQAAGRGLQLLFYSVGIGQISSEVPQNLSASRPQDRQFILSSKKLLLSDSGFYLCAWSVPRVRNGANVLTFGAGSRLTVL.

The chain uses TRBV28 and TRBJ1-5; 7 bases are shared with TRBD1. Looked up from germline, CDR1 is MDHEN and CDR2 is SYDVKM. V lost 8 bases and J lost 6; bases outside the gene matches: 13. This CDR3 is built from 15 residues. The CDR3 loop is CASDRAVGKFQPQHF. The CDR3 DNA reads TGTGCCAGCGACAGGGCCGTGGGGAAATTTCAGCCCCAGCATTTT.

In its sample, this clone was seen once. The chain is built from TRBV5-8 and TRBJ1-2, with TRBD1 identical over 8 bases. Germline CDR1 SGHTS, CDR2 YDEGEE. V trimming: 4 bases; J trimming: 8 bases; junction bases outside the gene matches: 4. The CDR3 spans 12 residues. The CDR3 protein is CASSHDRGGYTF. CDR3 sequence (DNA): TGTGCCAGCAGCCATGACAGGGGAGGCTACACCTTC.

The chain links TRBV24-1 to TRBJ2-7; possibly TRBD1 for D (6 bases). The V end lost 2 bases, the J end lost 12 bases, and 19 bases lay between the germline ends. CDR3 length: 14 residues. Germline lookup yields CDR1 KGHDR and CDR2 SFDVKD. Here the CDR3 DNA reads TGTGCCACCAGTGATTCGGGAAGGGGGAAGGATTTGTACTTC. Translation gives CATSDSGRGKDLYF.

J is TRBJ2-3 and V is TRBV5-5; D is perhaps TRBD2 (5 bases). Trimming pared 4 bases from V and 6 bases from J, leaving 15 bases between. Germline V gives CDR1 SGHKS, CDR2 YYEKEE (reference sequence). CDR3 length: 14 residues. CDR3 region: CASSRGLGLDTQYF. CDR3 coding DNA: TGTGCCAGCAGCCGCGGGTTGGGCCTGGATACGCAGTATTTT.

J is TRBJ2-1 and V is TRBV21-1; the table's D call TRBD2 went unverified against the DNA. TRBV21-1 is classified as a pseudogene. The length of the CDR3 is 17 residues. CDR3 in amino acids: CASRPFTSGRLQREQFF. CDR3 nucleotide sequence: TGTGCCAGCAGACCTTTCACTAGCGGGAGGTTGCAACGTGAGCAGTTCTTC.

J is TRBJ2-7 and V is TRBV19; D ambiguous. Germline CDR1 and CDR2: LNHDA and SQIVND (reference sequence). V lost 4 bases, J lost 3 bases, and 19 bases lay in between. CDR3 size: 16 residues. This CDR3 reads CASSTYRGSLFYEQYF. The CDR3 DNA reads TGTGCCAGTAGTACGTACCGCGGCAGCCTTTTCTACGAGCAGTACTTC.

The chain is built from TRBV30 and TRBJ1-3; no clear D gene. V shed 5 bases and J shed 2 bases, with 7 bases lying between them. Germline V gene lookup returns CDR1 GTSNPN and CDR2 SVGIG (reference sequence). CDR3 length: 12 amino acids. CDR3 sequence reads: CAWSSTGNTIYF. In DNA form, the CDR3 reads TGTGCCTGGTCGAGTACTGGAAACACCATATATTTT.

The V gene is TRBV28, the J gene TRBJ1-6; D call uncertain. The CDR3 spans 15 residues. Trimming removed 4 bases from V and 0 bases from J, with 7 bases in between. Germline V lookup: CDR1 MDHEN, CDR2 SYDVKM. The CDR3 spells CASSYSISYNSPLHF. In nucleotides, the CDR3 is TGTGCCAGCAGTTATTCAATCTCCTATAATTCACCCCTCCACTTT.